The 13 T cell receptor beta chains below were found in one sample sequenced in a study of T cells in Graves' hyperthyroidism and ophthalmopathy. There were TCR beta CDR3 regions amplified from RNA transcripts. The HTBI set primed first-round TCR CDR3 RT-PCR. TCRdb re-analysed the multiplex PCR reads in MiXCR, keeping a single row per CDR3 protein. The sample includes approximately 210,000 distinct CDR3 sequences, roughly a sixth of them seen just once. Sequencing was carried out using blood. These receptor sequences come from a man between 50 and 59 years old with Graves' hyperthyroidism.

This clonotype was seen repeatedly, ten times or more. The V gene is TRBV27, the J gene TRBJ1-2; TRBD1 is a possible D gene (5 bases). The CDR3 covers 15 residues. Germline CDR1 and CDR2: MNHEY and SMNVEV (reference sequence). With 5 bases removed from V and 0 bases from J, the gap between germline ends came to 13 bases. The DNA for the CDR3 is TGTGCCAGCAGTGCGGATGGGACGGCTAACTATGGCTACACCTTC. Protein: CASSADGTANYGYTF.

Written as DNA, the CDR3 is TGTGCCATCAGTGGTCCTGGGGGGAATGAGCAGTTCTTC. As protein: CAISGPGGNEQFF. V is TRBV10-3 and J is TRBJ2-1, with D perhaps matching TRBD2 (6 bases). Germline-derived CDR1 and CDR2 are ENHRY and SYGVKD. The CDR3 has 13 residues. V lost 4 bases, J lost 7 bases, and 11 bases lay in between.

This clonotype was counted only a few times. The CDR3 loop reads CASSQYTGGSSGNTIYF. The CDR3 nucleotides read TGCGCCAGCAGCCAATACACGGGCGGGAGCTCTGGAAACACCATATATTTT. The V call is TRBV4-3, the J call TRBJ1-3, with D hard to call. The CDR3 has 17 amino acids. Germline CDR1 and CDR2: LGHNA and YSLEER. V was trimmed by 2 bases and J by 0 bases, leaving 14 bases between them.

There are many counts of this clonotype. The chain carries TRBV12-3 or TRBV12-4 and TRBJ2-5; TRBD2 matches at 8 bases. V gave up 6 bases and J gave up 3 bases; unmatched junction bases: 9. The CDR3 is made up of 15 amino acids. CDR3 region: CASREATSVKETQYF. The CDR3 DNA is TGTGCCAGCAGAGAGGCGACTAGCGTGAAAGAGACCCAGTACTTC.

This clonotype appeared a few times. This CDR3 is CASSALAGGATDTQYF. In DNA form, the CDR3 reads TGTGCCAGCAGTGCACTAGCGGGAGGGGCCACAGATACGCAGTATTTT. This chain links TRBV6-1 with TRBJ2-3; 13 nucleotides align to TRBD2. V trimming: 4 bases; J trimming: 2 bases; junction bases outside the gene matches: 3. Germline V CDR1 and CDR2: MNHNS, SASEGT. The CDR3 spans 16 residues.

The chain employs TRBV20-1 and TRBJ2-3; 13 bases are shared with TRBD2. The CDR3 is 13 amino acids. The V gene's germline CDR1 is DFQATT and CDR2 SNEGSKA (reference sequence). V was pared by 7 bases and J by 4 bases, with 2 bases of the junction left unmatched. CDR3 in DNA: TGCAGTGTCGGGACTAGCGGGGCAGATACGCAGTATTTT. Encoded protein: CSVGTSGADTQYF.

The sample holds a few counts of this clonotype. The chain couples TRBV5-8 to TRBJ2-5; 14 bases agree with TRBD2. Germline lookup yields CDR1 SGHTS and CDR2 YDEGEE. This CDR3 has 18 amino acids. J gave up 4 bases and V 2 bases, and 10 bases lay outside the gene matches. The CDR3 is CASSFPRLAGGPGETQYF. CDR3 nucleotides: TGTGCCAGCAGCTTTCCACGACTAGCGGGAGGGCCTGGAGAGACCCAGTACTTC. Together with reference TRBV5-8 and TRBJ2-5, the CDR3 gives the full variable domain: EAGVTQSPTHLIKTRGQQATLRCSPISGHTSVYWYQQALGLGLQFLLWYDEGEERNRGNFPPRFSGRQFPNYSSELNVNALELEDSALYLCASSFPRLAGGPGETQYFGPGTRLLVL.

This clonotype has a handful of counts. The rearrangement uses TRBV6-5 and TRBJ1-6; TRBD1 agrees at 7 bases. The CDR3 is 19 amino acids. The V segment lost 2 bases and the J segment 4 bases; nucleotides outside the gene matches: 14. Germline-derived CDR1 and CDR2 are MNHEY and SVGAGI. The CDR3 DNA is TGTGCCAGCAGTTACACCATGAGACAGGGCTTAGGATATAATTCACCCCTCCACTTT. This codes for CASSYTMRQGLGYNSPLHF.

Regarding this clonotype: A much larger clone differs from this one at a single base, so this may be a read error. The V call is TRBV6-5, the J call TRBJ2-1, with 8 bases that match TRBD2. The J call is uncertain, as TRBJ2-7 better fits the DNA end. The CDR3 contains 16 residues. Germline loops: CDR1 MNHEY, CDR2 SVGAGI. CDR3 sequence reads: CASSYIAGSSYNEQYF. CDR3 DNA: TGTGCCAGCAGTTACATAGCGGGGAGCTCCTACAATGAGCAGTACTTC.

V gene TRBV5-6 combines with J gene TRBJ1-2; no reliable D call. V shed 2 bases and J shed 0 bases, with 8 bases lying between them. This CDR3 spans 14 amino acids. Germline CDR1 and CDR2: SGHDT and YYEEEE. CDR3 in DNA: TGTGCCAGCAGCTTTCCAGGTTCTAACTATGGCTACACCTTC. It is translated as CASSFPGSNYGYTF.

This clonotype occurred a few times. The chain couples TRBV20-1 to TRBJ2-4, with D perhaps matching TRBD2 (6 bases). The germline V gene encodes CDR1 DFQATT and CDR2 SNEGSKA (reference sequence). The CDR3 length is 15 residues. Trimming left V 1 base short and J 3 bases short, with 13 bases between. The CDR3 sequence is CSARAGGFNKNIQYF. CDR3 bases: TGCAGTGCTAGAGCCGGAGGGTTTAACAAAAACATTCAGTACTTC.

This clonotype was detected ten times or more. The V and J genes are TRBV12-3 or TRBV12-4 and TRBJ1-1, with D hard to call. Trimming removed 0 bases from V and 10 bases from J, with 9 bases in between. The CDR3 spans 12 residues. Here the CDR3 DNA reads TGTGCCAGCAGTTTAGCAGAGGTTGGAGCTTTCTTT. It translates to CASSLAEVGAFF.

In this sample, this clonotype turned up many times. The chain employs TRBV20-1 and TRBJ2-1; D unclear. V lost 6 bases, J lost 0 bases, and 12 bases lay in between. In germline, CDR1 is DFQATT, CDR2 SNEGSKA (reference sequence). This CDR3 is 14 amino acids long. The CDR3 DNA follows: TGCAGTGCAACCTGGTACCGCTCCTACAATGAGCAGTTCTTC. It specifies CSATWYRSYNEQFF.